Sequencing of this T cell receptor (beta chain) was carried out in a study of blood T cells in healthy people across ages. Study observations and caveats: Shifts in expanded clonotypes may have been confounded by donor CMV status, which was unknown.

Healthy Russian Caucasian donors spanned ages roughly 6 to 100 years. Next came a second PCR, run for about 7 to 12 cycles, which used a sample-barcoded 5' primer along with a J-beta primer mix. TCRdb used MiXCR to reprocess the 5' RACE reads, holding one entry per CDR3 protein. The sample consists of 380,000 or so distinct CDR3 sequences, more than 45% of them appearing once. With regard to this clonotype: Antigen specificity is unknown.

The CDR3 has 15 amino acids. Germline V gene data show CDR1 as SEHNR and CDR2 as FQNEAQ (reference sequence). The V gene lost 4 bases and the J gene lost 6 bases, with 17 bases spanning the gap. Material: blood. The chain links TRBV7-9 to TRBJ2-3; D is possibly TRBD2 (6 bases). The sequence was collected from a man in his fifties or sixties in good health. CDR3 nucleotide sequence: TGTGCCAGCAGCTCGGGACTCAGTACCTCCGATACGCAGTATTTT. Translating gives CASSSGLSTSDTQYF.